The T cell receptor beta chain under discussion was sequenced for a study of cytomegalovirus exposure and HLA in healthy donors. The trim removed 2 bases at V and 3 bases at J, leaving 4 bases unmatched. The CDR3 loop spans 15 amino acids. Germline V gene lookup returns CDR1 SGHDN and CDR2 FVKESK. The PCR was carried out with 60 Vbeta primers and 13 Jbeta primers. Assay used: immunoSEQ multiplex PCR; TCRdb lists only in-frame clones, some missing. The top ten hold over 3.5% of the sample, which has some 100,000 clones, approximately 76% seen once. This clone was seen a few times. The genes are TRBV14 and TRBJ1-3; the match to TRBD1 covers 7 bases. Material for sequencing was PBMCs. This receptor was identified in a man in his forties or fifties in good health and CMV-seronegative. The CDR3 reads CASSQYQGGGNTIYF. The CDR3, as DNA: TGTGCCAGCAGCCAATACCAGGGGGGTGGAAACACCATATATTTT.